The clone carrying this T cell receptor beta chain was picked up many times. Its cognate antigen is unknown. Amplified TCR beta CDR3 regions derived from RNA transcripts. The primer set for the first-round RT-PCR of the TCR CDR3 was HTBI. One entry per CDR3 protein, called by TCRdb with MiXCR from the multiplex PCR reads. The sample holds about 560,000 distinct CDR3 sequences, 16% seen once. The diagnostic basis comprised clinical symptoms, serum thyroxine and TRAb, thyroid ultrasound and orbital computed tomography. This entry is derived from a study of T cells in Graves' hyperthyroidism and ophthalmopathy. Study-level results: From stable hyperthyroidism, ophthalmopathy was set apart by a 13 V-J model. The blood repertoire included most of the expanded thyroid clonotypes above 0.001.

CDR3 size: 14 residues. The ends lost 8 bases at V and 3 bases at J; junction bases unmatched: 7. CDR1 is MDHEN, CDR2 SYDVKM, per germline. Sample: blood. The chain employs TRBV28 and TRBJ1-5, with 7 bases that match TRBD1. The clonotype originates from a woman aged 18-29 years with Graves' hyperthyroidism. CDR3 protein: CASQTGMNNQPQHF. The CDR3 bases are TGTGCCAGCCAGACAGGGATGAACAATCAGCCCCAGCATTTT.